These 5 T cell receptor beta chains were sequenced from one sample in a study of identical twins. TCRdb reanalysed the 5' RACE reads using MiXCR and keeps one entry per CDR3 protein. The sample has around 1.7 million distinct CDR3 sequences, less than 35% seen once. The sequencing input was cord blood. The source of these receptors is a newborn girl in good health.

The sample holds a few counts of this clonotype. The V call is TRBV12-3 or TRBV12-4, the J call TRBJ1-1; D is undetermined. V was clipped by 6 bases and J by 0 bases, with 11 bases between them. The CDR3 has 14 residues. CDR3 in DNA: TGTGCCAGCAGCCCCAGGAAGCTGAACACTGAAGCTTTCTTT. This gives the protein CASSPRKLNTEAFF.

Of note for this clonotype: The junction and the germline gene differ at one end; a read error may be behind it. The chain is built from TRBV12-3 or TRBV12-4 and TRBJ1-6; D gene uncertain. The CDR3 is made up of 13 amino acids. The CDR3 reads CASSSPENSPPHF. As DNA, the CDR3 is TGTGCCAGCAGTTCGCCGGAGAATTCGCCCCCCCACTTT.

This clonotype was found many times. This rearrangement joins TRBV6-1 to TRBJ1-2; D may be TRBD1 (6 bases). Germline V gives CDR1 MNHNS, CDR2 SASEGT. The CDR3 is 14 residues long. Trimming took 8 bases from V and 2 from J, leaving 15 bases between them. CDR3 coding DNA: TGTGCCAGCCGAGGACAGACGATAAACTATGGCTACACCTTC. This sequence encodes CASRGQTINYGYTF.

This clonotype has only a few counts. This chain links TRBV9 with TRBJ1-6; possibly TRBD1 for D (5 bases). The CDR3 sequence is 14 residues long. The germline gives CDR1 SGDLS, CDR2 YYNGEE. V lost 1 base and J 10 bases, leaving 12 bases between the germline ends. This CDR3 is CASSVYQGRSPLHF. The CDR3 DNA reads as TGTGCCAGCAGCGTATACCAGGGAAGGTCACCCCTCCACTTT.

The chain uses TRBV6-6 and TRBJ2-7; D may correspond to TRBD1 or TRBD2 (5 bases each). In germline, CDR1 is MNHNY, CDR2 SVGAGI (reference sequence). This CDR3 contains 13 residues. Trimming cost V 0 bases and J 8 bases, with 11 bases left between them. Here the CDR3 reads CASSYSAPGQQYF. In DNA form, the CDR3 reads TGTGCCAGCAGTTACTCAGCTCCGGGGCAGCAGTACTTC.